The 20 T cell receptor beta chains listed next were all sequenced from one sample in a study of T cells in Graves' hyperthyroidism and ophthalmopathy. The investigators amplified TCR beta CDR3 regions from RNA transcripts. Using the HTBI primer set, a first-round RT-PCR was run on the TCR CDR3. MiXCR, applied by TCRdb to the multiplex PCR reads, yields one record per CDR3 protein. Of 500,000 to 750,000 distinct CDR3 sequences listed, around 14% are singletons. Sequenced material: blood. The source of these receptors is a woman aged 18 to 35 with Graves' ophthalmopathy.

This clonotype has ten or more counts. The rearrangement joins TRBV20-1 to TRBJ2-1; 7 nucleotides line up with TRBD2. CDR1 is DFQATT and CDR2 is SNEGSKA in the germline V gene (reference sequence). The CDR3 sequence is 15 residues long. Trimming took 0 bases from V and 5 from J; bases not matched to a gene: 7. The CDR3 nucleotides are TGCAGTGCTAGAGAAAGCGGGGCCTGGCACAATGAGCAGTTCTTC. Translation gives CSARESGAWHNEQFF.

At least ten counts were recorded for this clonotype. This chain connects TRBV20-1 to TRBJ2-5; 10 nucleotides align to TRBD1. The germline gives CDR1 DFQATT, CDR2 SNEGSKA (reference sequence). V was clipped by 4 bases and J by 1 base; unmatched bases: 3. This CDR3 has 14 residues. This CDR3 is CSAKDRGRQETQYF. For the CDR3, the DNA is TGCAGTGCTAAAGACAGGGGGCGCCAAGAGACCCAGTACTTC.

This clonotype was seen repeatedly, ten times or more. This chain joins TRBV6-1 and TRBJ2-1; D may be TRBD1 (7 bases). Between the trimmed V and J ends, which lost 1 base and 6 bases, there was a span of 22 bases. CDR1 MNHNS and CDR2 SASEGT come from the germline V gene. The CDR3 is 18 residues long. The CDR3 sequence: CASSEDPSATGTGNEQFF. The CDR3 DNA follows: TGTGCCAGCAGTGAAGACCCATCTGCGACAGGGACTGGCAATGAGCAGTTCTTC.

This clonotype was detected many times. V gene TRBV2 combines with J gene TRBJ2-5, with TRBD2 identical over 9 bases. This CDR3 has 16 amino acids. Germline V gene sequence: CDR1 SNHLY, CDR2 FYNNEI. J was trimmed by 5 bases and V by 2 bases; bases with no gene match: 9. CDR3 nucleotide sequence: TGTGCCAGCAGTGAAATGATAGCGGGGGAGAGGGAGACCCAGTACTTC. Translation gives CASSEMIAGERETQYF.

This clonotype has a count of ten or more. This sequence joins TRBV7-2 and TRBJ2-5, with D unclear. This CDR3 spans 11 amino acids. Trimming pared 8 bases from V and 8 bases from J, leaving 12 bases between. Looked up from germline, CDR1 is SGHTA and CDR2 is FQGNSA. The DNA of the CDR3 is TGTGCCAGCGGCTCGACGATAACCCAGTACTTC. It translates to CASGSTITQYF.

The chain joins TRBV19 to TRBJ1-1; D call uncertain. CDR3 size: 12 residues. The germline V and J ends were trimmed by 6 bases and 7 bases, with 12 bases remaining between them. The germline V gene has CDR1 LNHDA and CDR2 SQIVND (reference sequence). CDR3 sequence (DNA): TGTGCCAGTAGAGTTGAGTGGAATGAAGCTTTCTTT. Its protein is CASRVEWNEAFF.

There are a few counts of this clonotype. This chain connects TRBV27 to TRBJ2-1; the D gene is possibly TRBD2 (6 bases). The CDR3 loop spans 13 amino acids. The germline gives CDR1 MNHEY, CDR2 SMNVEV (reference sequence). V lost 4 bases to trimming and J lost 7 bases, with 11 bases between them. The CDR3 DNA follows: TGTGCCAGCAGTTCGGGACTTCGTAATGAGCAGTTCTTC. The encoded protein is CASSSGLRNEQFF.

The table lists this clonotype with a few counts. With a much larger clone just one base away, this may be a read error. This CDR3 is missing its conserved last phenylalanine or tryptophan, likely due to a read error. The CDR3 region is CAWSGTSGRRGDTQYL. The CDR3 bases are TGTGCCTGGAGCGGGACTAGCGGGAGGAGGGGAGATACGCAGTATCTT. The V and J genes are TRBV30 and TRBJ2-3, with 15 bases lining up with TRBD2. V lost 3 bases to trimming and J lost 5 bases; unmatched junction nucleotides: 6. The CDR3 consists of 16 residues. From germline, CDR1 is GTSNPN and CDR2 SVGIG (reference sequence).

This clonotype was detected many times. The chain is built from TRBV3-1 and TRBJ1-2; possibly TRBD1 for D (5 bases). Germline loops: CDR1 LGHDT, CDR2 YNNKEL (reference sequence). There are 14 residues in the CDR3. V was shortened by 2 bases and J by 2 bases, with 9 bases between the two germline ends. The CDR3 loop reads CASSQSAGNYGYTF. The CDR3 nucleotides are TGTGCCAGCAGCCAAAGCGCAGGGAACTATGGCTACACCTTC.

This clonotype was observed many times. This chain links TRBV9 with TRBJ2-1; 8 bases map to TRBD1. V trimming: 2 bases; J trimming: 3 bases; junction bases outside the gene matches: 4. CDR3 size: 15 residues. Germline V CDR1 and CDR2: SGDLS, YYNGEE. The CDR3 protein is CASSVGDRHYNEQFF. CDR3 coding DNA: TGTGCCAGCAGCGTCGGGGACAGGCACTACAATGAGCAGTTCTTC.

This clonotype has ten or more counts. The chain recombines TRBV20-1 with TRBJ2-5; D is perhaps TRBD2 (5 bases). The CDR3 spans 13 residues. Trimming pared 3 bases from V and 2 bases from J, leaving 10 bases between. CDR1 is DFQATT and CDR2 is SNEGSKA in the germline V gene (reference sequence). The CDR3 nucleotides read TGCAGTGCTAGGGCTAGAGGGCAAGAGACCCAGTACTTC. Translated: CSARARGQETQYF.

This clonotype was recorded a few times. This chain connects TRBV5-1 to TRBJ1-1, with TRBD1 identical over 7 bases. J lost 11 bases, V lost 5 bases, and 9 bases had no gene match. Germline CDR1 SGHRS, CDR2 YFSETQ. This CDR3 spans 12 amino acids. The CDR3 sequence is CASSQTGMVAFF. The CDR3 DNA follows: TGCGCCAGCAGTCAGACAGGGATGGTGGCTTTCTTT. The variable domain in full, with the rest retrieved from reference TRBV5-1 and TRBJ1-1, is KAGVTQTPRYLIKTRGQQVTLSCSPISGHRSVSWYQQTPGQGLQFLFEYFSETQRNKGNFPGRFSGRQFSNSRSEMNVSTLELGDSALYLCASSQTGMVAFFGQGTRLTVV.

This clonotype showed up many times. This chain connects TRBV5-4 to TRBJ2-3; a weak D match, TRBD2 (5 bases). Trimming took 5 bases from V and 1 from J, leaving 20 bases between them. The CDR3 extends over 17 amino acids. CDR1 SGHNT and CDR2 YYREEE come from the germline V gene (reference sequence). DNA for the CDR3: TGTGCCAGCAGGGACCAACTAGTCCCGCGTGGCACAGATACGCAGTATTTT. Its translation is CASRDQLVPRGTDTQYF.

This clonotype was detected many times. The chain links TRBV12-3 or TRBV12-4 to TRBJ2-5; D is possibly TRBD2 (6 bases). The CDR3 loop spans 14 amino acids. V lost 2 bases to trimming and J lost 4 bases, with 11 bases between them. The CDR3 loop reads CASSLQSGAETQYF. The DNA of the CDR3 is TGTGCCAGCAGTTTACAGTCGGGAGCAGAGACCCAGTACTTC.

This clonotype came up many times. J is TRBJ1-2 and V is TRBV20-1; D is undetermined. V gave up 7 bases and J gave up 8 bases, with 11 bases separating them. Germline V gene sequence: CDR1 DFQATT, CDR2 SNEGSKA (reference sequence). The CDR3 sequence is 10 residues long. The chain's CDR3 is CSVRARGYTF. In DNA, the CDR3 is TGCAGTGTTCGCGCGCGGGGCTACACCTTC.

This clonotype showed up many times. The V and J genes are TRBV2 and TRBJ2-7; 8 bases are shared with TRBD1. Looked up from germline, CDR1 is SNHLY and CDR2 is FYNNEI. Trimming at V came to 5 bases and at J to 1 base, leaving 7 bases not matched to a gene. The CDR3 covers 15 residues. The CDR3 DNA sequence: TGTGCCAGCAGTTGGGGACAGGAACTATCCTACGAGCAGTACTTC. This sequence encodes CASSWGQELSYEQYF. Variable domain in full (rest from reference TRBV2 and TRBJ2-7): EPEVTQTPSHQVTQMGQEVILRCVPISNHLYFYWYRQILGQKVEFLVSFYNNEISEKSEIFDDQFSVERPDGSNFTLKIRSTKLEDSAMYFCASSWGQELSYEQYFGPGTRLTVT.

As to this clonotype: This sequence may be a read error, since a much larger clone differs from it by one base. CDR3 loop: CAGSPGGPGVAGGPSYNEQFF. The CDR3 DNA reads TGTGCCGGCAGCCCCGGGGGGCCGGGGGTAGCGGGAGGGCCTTCGTACAATGAGCAGTTCTTC. The chain combines TRBV7-9 with TRBJ2-1, with 11 bases that match TRBD2. CDR1 and CDR2 from the germline V gene are SEHNR and FQNEAQ (reference sequence). This CDR3 is built from 21 residues.

The gene calls are TRBV20-1 and TRBJ1-3; D remains unclear. The V end was cut by 6 bases, the J end by 2 bases, with 11 bases between. CDR1 DFQATT and CDR2 SNEGSKA come from the germline V gene (reference sequence). The CDR3 has 13 amino acids. The CDR3 loop reads CSAYVATGNTIYF. The CDR3 DNA reads TGCAGTGCCTACGTAGCCACTGGAAACACCATATATTTT.

At least ten counts were recorded for this clonotype. The rearrangement links TRBV9 to TRBJ2-1; tentatively, D is TRBD1 or TRBD2 (7 bases each). Trimming pared 5 bases from V and 3 bases from J, leaving 15 bases between. Per the germline V gene, CDR1 is SGDLS and CDR2 is YYNGEE. The length of the CDR3 is 15 residues. The CDR3 protein is CASRPGGGNYNEQFF. In DNA form, the CDR3 reads TGTGCCAGCAGACCAGGGGGAGGGAACTACAATGAGCAGTTCTTC.

This clonotype showed up many times. The rearrangement uses TRBV7-2 and TRBJ2-3; D is perhaps TRBD2 (5 bases). CDR3 length: 15 residues. Germline V gene data show CDR1 as SGHTA and CDR2 as FQGNSA. The V end lost 7 bases, the J end lost 0 bases, and 14 bases lay between the germline ends. This chain's CDR3 is CASKSWAGSTDTQYF. Written as DNA, the CDR3 is TGTGCCAGCAAAAGTTGGGCGGGTAGCACAGATACGCAGTATTTT.